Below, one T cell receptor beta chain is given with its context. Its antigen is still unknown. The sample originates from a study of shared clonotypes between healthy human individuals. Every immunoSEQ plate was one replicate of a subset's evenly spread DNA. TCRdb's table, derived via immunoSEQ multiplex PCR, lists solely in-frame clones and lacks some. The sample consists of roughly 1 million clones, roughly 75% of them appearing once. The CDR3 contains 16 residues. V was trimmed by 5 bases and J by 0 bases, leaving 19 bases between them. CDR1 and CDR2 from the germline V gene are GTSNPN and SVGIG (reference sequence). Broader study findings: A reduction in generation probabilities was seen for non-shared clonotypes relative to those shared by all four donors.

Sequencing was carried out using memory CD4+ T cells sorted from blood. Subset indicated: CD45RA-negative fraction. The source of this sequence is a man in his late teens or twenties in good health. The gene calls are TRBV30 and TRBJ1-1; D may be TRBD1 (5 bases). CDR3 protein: CAWGFTGGTMNTEAFF. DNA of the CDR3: TGTGCCTGGGGCTTTACCGGGGGGACGATGAACACTGAAGCTTTCTTT.